This T cell receptor beta chain was documented in a study of blood T cell repertoires in COVID-19. Study at large: COVID-19 samples from acute and convalescent phases originated in the United States, Italy and Spain. T cells, B-cell-depleted T cells, or PBMCs supplied cDNA or gDNA.

Original data processing: Estimation of nucleated cell counts relied on the amplification of reference gene primers. The assay was immunoSEQ multiplex PCR, and TCRdb's table has in-frame clones only and misses some. Clonal size and the V and J genes are those of that table, whereas D and trimming came from the DNA. The sample carries more than 200,000 clones, roughly 82% recorded once. Germline-derived CDR1 and CDR2 are SGHRS and YFSETQ. Trimming removed 5 bases from V and 6 bases from J; junction bases left unmatched: 11. This CDR3 contains 16 residues. The receptor comes from a woman aged 40 to 49 who had recovered from COVID-19. V and J are TRBV5-1 and TRBJ2-1, with TRBD1 matching 10 bases. What was sequenced was peripheral blood. In DNA, the CDR3 is TGCGCCAGCAGTCCCCCCGGGACAGGGGAGTCCAATGAGCAGTTCTTC. This encodes CASSPPGTGESNEQFF.